This is a list of T cell receptor beta chains from one sample in a study of blood T cells in healthy people across ages. From the 5' RACE reads, TCRdb called clonotypes with MiXCR, one entry per CDR3 protein. The sample has 730,000 or so distinct CDR3 sequences, 40% to 45% seen once; the top ten hold roughly 19%. The sequenced sample consisted of blood. These receptors all come from a woman in her fifties or sixties in good health. CDR3s include the opening cysteine and the closing phenylalanine or tryptophan. Fields, in order: D gene, CDR3 length, clone size, V gene, J gene, CDR3 DNA, CDR3 protein. The D gene is left open where the match is weak. A clone size is listed for some rows: how often the clone was seen (once, few, many), or a class if it is expanded.

.	14	.	TRBV5-1	TRBJ2-1	TGCGCCAGCAGCAAGGAGGGAGGAGTAGATGAGCAGTTCTTC	CASSKEGGVDEQFF
TRBD2	16	.	TRBV7-2	TRBJ2-7	TGTGCCAGCAGCTCCAGGACTAGCGGGAGGGTGTCGCGGCAGTACTTC	CASSSRTSGRVSRQYF
.	21	.	TRBV5-5	TRBJ2-6	TGTGCCAGCAGCTTAAAGGGCAGCATCCCCTCACAGGTATCTGGGGCCAACGTCCTGACTTTC	CASSLKGSIPSQVSGANVLTF
.	15	few	TRBV9	TRBJ2-7	TGTGCCAGCAGCGTAGCGGCAGGTGTCTCCTACGAGCAGTACTTC	CASSVAAGVSYEQYF
TRBD1	16	.	TRBV25-1	TRBJ2-7	TGTGCCGGCAGTGAATGGGGAGGGACAGGGCCCTACGAGCAGTACTTC	CAGSEWGGTGPYEQYF
.	15	.	TRBV20-1	TRBJ2-1	TGCAGTGCTAGAGAGGAGGGATCGATCTACAATGAGCAGTTCTTC	CSAREEGSIYNEQFF
.	13	.	TRBV7-6	TRBJ2-7	TGTGCCAGCAGCTTAGGCGGGGAATCCGAGCAGTACTTC	CASSLGGESEQYF
.	12	few	TRBV2	TRBJ1-2	TGTGCCAGCCTCTTGACAGACTATGGCTACACCTTC	CASLLTDYGYTF
TRBD1	15	few	TRBV7-2	TRBJ2-1	TGTGCCAGCAGCTCGACCCGGACAGGAATCGATGAGCAGTTCTTC	CASSSTRTGIDEQFF
.	14	.	TRBV9	TRBJ2-5	TGTGCCAGCAGCCCCCGGGACCCGAGTTTGACCCAGTACTTC	CASSPRDPSLTQYF
TRBD2	14	.	TRBV6-2/TRBV6-3	TRBJ2-1	TGTGCCAGCAGTAAAATAGCGGGGTACAATGAGCAGTTCTTC	CASSKIAGYNEQFF
.	15	few	TRBV5-1	TRBJ2-5	TGCGCCAGCAGCTTGGTGGGGGGCCCTCAAGAGACCCAGTACTTC	CASSLVGGPQETQYF
.	14	few	TRBV2	TRBJ2-7	TGTGCCAGCAGACGGACAGAAAGCTCCTACGAGCAGTACTTC	CASRRTESSYEQYF
.	11	.	TRBV5-1	TRBJ2-7	TGCGTCAGCAGCGCTGCCTACGAGCAGTACTTC	CVSSAAYEQYF
.	16	few	TRBV7-2	TRBJ2-6	TGTGCCAGCAGCTTACGAGGGGTGGCTGGGGCCAACGTCCTGACTTTC	CASSLRGVAGANVLTF
.	14	.	TRBV7-3	TRBJ1-1	TGTGCCAGCAGCTCGGGGAGCCCGGGGACTGAAGCTTTCTTT	CASSSGSPGTEAFF
.	14	few	TRBV6-5	TRBJ2-7	TGTGCCAGCAGTAAGCGGCCGAGCTCCTACGAGCAGTACTTC	CASSKRPSSYEQYF
TRBD2	16	.	TRBV9	TRBJ2-5	TGTGCCAGCAGCCATCAAAGCGGGAGAATAGGCAATGAGCAGTACTTC	CASSHQSGRIGNEQYF
TRBD1	17	few	TRBV5-1	TRBJ2-7	TGCGCCAGCAGCTTTGGCCCGACAGGGGGATCCAACTACGAGCAGTACTTC	CASSFGPTGGSNYEQYF
TRBD1	14	.	TRBV28	TRBJ1-4	TGTGCCAGCAGCGACAGGGCCTCTGGAGAAAAACTGTTTTTT	CASSDRASGEKLFF
.	15	.	TRBV2	TRBJ2-3	TGTGCCAGCCGGGCCGAATCAGGGAAAGGCCTCACGCAGTATTTT	CASRAESGKGLTQYF
TRBD2	15	few	TRBV20-1	TRBJ2-1	TGCAGTGCTAAAGGACTAGCGGGAGATCTGAATGAGCAGTTCTTC	CSAKGLAGDLNEQFF
TRBD1	12	.	TRBV10-3	TRBJ2-7	TGTGCCACCGGGACAGGGGCCTACGAGCAGTACTTC	CATGTGAYEQYF
.	15	.	TRBV5-1	TRBJ1-2	TGCGCCAGCAGCTTGCACGGATCCGGTGGCTATGGCTACACCTTC	CASSLHGSGGYGYTF
TRBD2	16	.	TRBV4-2	TRBJ2-3	TGTGCCAGCAGCCAAGAGGGTAGCGGGGGGGCGGATACGCAGTATTTT	CASSQEGSGGADTQYF
.	13	many	TRBV29-1	TRBJ2-5	TGCAGCGTTGACTGGGACAAGGGAGAGACCCAGTACTTC	CSVDWDKGETQYF
TRBD1	15	few	TRBV20-1	TRBJ2-5	TGCAGTGCTAGAGATCTGGACAGGGGGCAGGAGACCCAGTACTTC	CSARDLDRGQETQYF
.	15	.	TRBV4-1	TRBJ2-1	TGCGCCAGCAGCCAAGCATCTTTCCCGGGAGCCGGGCAGTTCTTC	CASSQASFPGAGQFF